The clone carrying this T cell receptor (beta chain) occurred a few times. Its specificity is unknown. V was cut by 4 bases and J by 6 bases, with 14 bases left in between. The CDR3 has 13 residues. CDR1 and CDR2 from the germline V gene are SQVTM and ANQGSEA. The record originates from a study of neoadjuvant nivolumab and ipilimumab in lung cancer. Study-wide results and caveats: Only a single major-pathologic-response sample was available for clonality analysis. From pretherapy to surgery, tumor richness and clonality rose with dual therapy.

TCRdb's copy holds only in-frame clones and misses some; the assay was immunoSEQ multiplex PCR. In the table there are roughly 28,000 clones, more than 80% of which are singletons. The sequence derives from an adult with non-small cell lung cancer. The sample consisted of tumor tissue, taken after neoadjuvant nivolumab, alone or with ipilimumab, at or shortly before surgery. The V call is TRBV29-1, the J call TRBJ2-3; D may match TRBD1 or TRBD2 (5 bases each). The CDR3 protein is CSVAGPADDTQYF. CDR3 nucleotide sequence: TGCAGCGTTGCGGGGCCAGCTGATGATACGCAGTATTTT.